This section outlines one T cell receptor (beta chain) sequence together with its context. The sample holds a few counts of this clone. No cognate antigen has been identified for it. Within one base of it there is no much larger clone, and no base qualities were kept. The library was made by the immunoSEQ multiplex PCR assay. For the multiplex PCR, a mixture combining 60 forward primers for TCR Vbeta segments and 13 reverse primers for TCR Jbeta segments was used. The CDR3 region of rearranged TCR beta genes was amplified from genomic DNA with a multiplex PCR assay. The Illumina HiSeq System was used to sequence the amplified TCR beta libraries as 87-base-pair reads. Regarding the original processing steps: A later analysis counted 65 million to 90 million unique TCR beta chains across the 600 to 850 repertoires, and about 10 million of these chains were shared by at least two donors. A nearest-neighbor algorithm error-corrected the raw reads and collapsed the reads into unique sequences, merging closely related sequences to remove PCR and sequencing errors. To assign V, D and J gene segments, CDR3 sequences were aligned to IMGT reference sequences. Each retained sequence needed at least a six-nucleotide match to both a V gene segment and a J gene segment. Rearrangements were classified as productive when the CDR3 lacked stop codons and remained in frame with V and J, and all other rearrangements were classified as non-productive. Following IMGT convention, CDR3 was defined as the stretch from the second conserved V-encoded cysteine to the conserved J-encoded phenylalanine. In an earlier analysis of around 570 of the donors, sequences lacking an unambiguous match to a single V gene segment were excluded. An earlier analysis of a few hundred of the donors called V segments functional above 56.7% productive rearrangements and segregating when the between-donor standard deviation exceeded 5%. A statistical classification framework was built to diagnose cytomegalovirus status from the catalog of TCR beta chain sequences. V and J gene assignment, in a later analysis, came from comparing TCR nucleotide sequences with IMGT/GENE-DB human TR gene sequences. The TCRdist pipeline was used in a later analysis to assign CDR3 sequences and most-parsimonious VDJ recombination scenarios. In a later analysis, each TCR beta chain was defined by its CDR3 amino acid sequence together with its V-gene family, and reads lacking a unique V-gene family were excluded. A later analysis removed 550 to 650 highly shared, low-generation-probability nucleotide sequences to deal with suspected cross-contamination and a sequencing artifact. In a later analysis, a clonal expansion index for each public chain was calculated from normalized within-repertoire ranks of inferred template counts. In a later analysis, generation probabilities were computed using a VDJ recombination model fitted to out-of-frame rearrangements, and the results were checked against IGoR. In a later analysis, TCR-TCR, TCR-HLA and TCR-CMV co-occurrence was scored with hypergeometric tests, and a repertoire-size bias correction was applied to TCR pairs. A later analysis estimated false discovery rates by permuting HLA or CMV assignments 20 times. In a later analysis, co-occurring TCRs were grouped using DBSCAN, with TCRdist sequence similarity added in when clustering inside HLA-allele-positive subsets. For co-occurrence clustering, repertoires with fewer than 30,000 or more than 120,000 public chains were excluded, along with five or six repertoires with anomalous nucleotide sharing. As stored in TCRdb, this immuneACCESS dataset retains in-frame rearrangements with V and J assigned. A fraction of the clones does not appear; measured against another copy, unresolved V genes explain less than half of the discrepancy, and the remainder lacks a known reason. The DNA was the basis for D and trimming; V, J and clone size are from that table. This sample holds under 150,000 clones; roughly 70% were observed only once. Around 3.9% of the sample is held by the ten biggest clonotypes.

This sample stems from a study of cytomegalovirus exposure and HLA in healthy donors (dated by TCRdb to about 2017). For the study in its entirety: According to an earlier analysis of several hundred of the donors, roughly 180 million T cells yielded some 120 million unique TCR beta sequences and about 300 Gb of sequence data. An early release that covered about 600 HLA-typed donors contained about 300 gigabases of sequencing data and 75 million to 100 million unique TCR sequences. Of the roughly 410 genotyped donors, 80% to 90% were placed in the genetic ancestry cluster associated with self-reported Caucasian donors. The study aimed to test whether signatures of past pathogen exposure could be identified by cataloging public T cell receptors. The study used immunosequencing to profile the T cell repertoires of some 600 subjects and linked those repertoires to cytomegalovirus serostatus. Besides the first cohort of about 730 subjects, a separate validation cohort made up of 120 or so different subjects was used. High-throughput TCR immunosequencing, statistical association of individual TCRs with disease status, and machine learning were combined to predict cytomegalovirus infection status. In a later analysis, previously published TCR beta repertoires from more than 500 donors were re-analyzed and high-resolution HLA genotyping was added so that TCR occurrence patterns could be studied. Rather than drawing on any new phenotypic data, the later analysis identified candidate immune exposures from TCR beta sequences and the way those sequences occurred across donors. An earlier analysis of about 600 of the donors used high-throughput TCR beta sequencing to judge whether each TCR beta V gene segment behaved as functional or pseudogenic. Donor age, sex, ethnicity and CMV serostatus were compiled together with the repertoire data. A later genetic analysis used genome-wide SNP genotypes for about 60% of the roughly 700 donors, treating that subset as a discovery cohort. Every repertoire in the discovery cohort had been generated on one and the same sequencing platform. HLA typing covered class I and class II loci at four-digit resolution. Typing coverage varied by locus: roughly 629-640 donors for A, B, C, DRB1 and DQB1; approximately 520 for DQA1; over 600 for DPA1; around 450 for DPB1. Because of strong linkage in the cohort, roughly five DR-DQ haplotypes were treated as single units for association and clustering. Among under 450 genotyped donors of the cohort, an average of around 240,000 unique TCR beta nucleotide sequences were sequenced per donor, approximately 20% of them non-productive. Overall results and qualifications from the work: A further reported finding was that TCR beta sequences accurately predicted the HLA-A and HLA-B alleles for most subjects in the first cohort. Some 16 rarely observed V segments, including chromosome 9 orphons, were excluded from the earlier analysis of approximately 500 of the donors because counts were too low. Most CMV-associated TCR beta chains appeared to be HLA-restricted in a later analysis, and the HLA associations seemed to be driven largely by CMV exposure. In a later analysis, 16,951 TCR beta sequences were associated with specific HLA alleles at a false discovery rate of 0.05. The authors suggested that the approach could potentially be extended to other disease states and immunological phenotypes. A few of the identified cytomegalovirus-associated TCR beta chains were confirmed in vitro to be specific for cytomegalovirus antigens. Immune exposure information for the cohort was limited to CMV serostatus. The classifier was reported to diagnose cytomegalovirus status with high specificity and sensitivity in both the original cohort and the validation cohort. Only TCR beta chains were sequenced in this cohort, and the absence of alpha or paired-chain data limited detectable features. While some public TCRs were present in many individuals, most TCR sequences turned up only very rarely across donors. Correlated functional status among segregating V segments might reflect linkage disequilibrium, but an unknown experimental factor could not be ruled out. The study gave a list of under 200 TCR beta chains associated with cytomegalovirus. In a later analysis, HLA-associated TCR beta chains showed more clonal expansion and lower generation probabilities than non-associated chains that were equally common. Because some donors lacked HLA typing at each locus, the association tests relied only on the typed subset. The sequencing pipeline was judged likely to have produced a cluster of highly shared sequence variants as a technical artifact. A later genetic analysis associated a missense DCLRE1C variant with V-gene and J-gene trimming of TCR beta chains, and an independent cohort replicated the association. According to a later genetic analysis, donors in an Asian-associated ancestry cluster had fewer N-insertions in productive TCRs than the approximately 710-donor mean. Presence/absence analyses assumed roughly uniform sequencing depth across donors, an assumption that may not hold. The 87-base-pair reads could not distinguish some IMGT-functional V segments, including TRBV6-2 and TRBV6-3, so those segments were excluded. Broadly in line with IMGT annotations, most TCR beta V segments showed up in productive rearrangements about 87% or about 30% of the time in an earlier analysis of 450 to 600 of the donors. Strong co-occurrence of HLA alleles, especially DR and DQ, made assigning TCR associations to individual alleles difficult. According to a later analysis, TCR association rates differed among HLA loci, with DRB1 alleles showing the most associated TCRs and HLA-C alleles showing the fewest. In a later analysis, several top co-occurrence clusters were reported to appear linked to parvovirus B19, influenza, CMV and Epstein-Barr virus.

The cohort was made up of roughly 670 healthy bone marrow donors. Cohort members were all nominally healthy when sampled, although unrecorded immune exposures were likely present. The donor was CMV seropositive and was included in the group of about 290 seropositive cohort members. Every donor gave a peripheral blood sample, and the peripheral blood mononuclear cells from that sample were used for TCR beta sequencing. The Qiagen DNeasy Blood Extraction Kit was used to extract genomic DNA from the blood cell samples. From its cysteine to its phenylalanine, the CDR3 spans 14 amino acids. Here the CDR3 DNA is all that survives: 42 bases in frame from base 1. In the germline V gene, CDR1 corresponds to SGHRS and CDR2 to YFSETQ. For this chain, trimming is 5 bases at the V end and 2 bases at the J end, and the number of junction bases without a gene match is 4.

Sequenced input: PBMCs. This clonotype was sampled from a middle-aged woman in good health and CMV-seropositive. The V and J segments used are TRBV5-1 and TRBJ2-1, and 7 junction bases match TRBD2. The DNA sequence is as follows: TGCGCCAGCAGGGCGGGAGAGACCTACAATGAGCAGTTCTTC. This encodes CASRAGETYNEQFF.